The 5 T cell receptor beta chains below all came from one sample that was sequenced in a study of identical twins. TCRdb recomputed calls from the 5' RACE reads with MiXCR, one row per CDR3 protein. Of 200,000 to 250,000 distinct CDR3 sequences listed, under 10% were seen once; the top ten hold less than 2%. These data were also filed under a second study, of yellow fever vaccine responses in identical twins.

The sequencing input was memory (CD45RO+) T cells sorted from blood. These receptors were collected from a woman younger than 35 in good health.

This clonotype was recorded a few times. At one end, the junction sequence differs from germline, possibly due to a read error. As DNA, the CDR3 is TGTGCCAGCAGCTTCTACGATGAGCAGTTCTTC. Encoded protein: CASSFYDEQFF. V gene TRBV7-9 combines with J gene TRBJ2-1, with D unresolved. Germline loops: CDR1 SEHNR, CDR2 FQNEAQ (reference sequence). The CDR3 extends over 11 amino acids. The whole variable domain, filled in from reference TRBV7-9 and TRBJ2-1, reads DTGVSQNPRHKITKRGQNVTFRCDPISEHNRLYWYRQTLGQGPEFLTYFQNEAQLEKSRLLSDRFSAERPKGSFSTLEIQRTEQGDSAMYLCASSFYDEQFFGPGTRLTVL.

A few counts support this clonotype. As DNA, the CDR3 is TGTGCCAGCAGCCAAGATGTAGATCTAGCGGAGTACAATGAGCAGTTCTTC. It encodes CASSQDVDLAEYNEQFF. The chain employs TRBV4-2 and TRBJ2-1; 7 bases match TRBD2. The germline V gene has CDR1 LGHNA and CDR2 YNFKEQ. CDR3 length equals 17 residues. The V and J ends lost 0 bases and 4 bases, in that order; junction bases with no gene match: 9.

CDR3: CASSVMTRSLRDTQYF. The CDR3 DNA follows: TGTGCCAGCAGCGTCATGACAAGGTCTCTCCGGGATACGCAGTATTTT. The rearrangement uses TRBV13 and TRBJ2-3; D call uncertain. Germline V gene sequence: CDR1 PRHDT, CDR2 FYEKMQ (reference sequence). The V end was cut by 5 bases, the J end by 6 bases, with 21 bases between. This CDR3 has 16 residues. Full variable domain (remainder filled in from reference TRBV13 and TRBJ2-3): AAGVIQSPRHLIKEKRETATLKCYPIPRHDTVYWYQQGPGQDPQFLISFYEKMQSDKGSIPDRFSAQQFSDYHSELNMSSLELGDSALYFCASSVMTRSLRDTQYFGPGTRLTVL.

This sequence joins TRBV9 and TRBJ2-2; 7 bases agree with TRBD1. Germline V gene sequence: CDR1 SGDLS, CDR2 YYNGEE. CDR3 length: 17 amino acids. The J segment lost 3 bases and the V segment lost 5 bases, leaving 13 bases of the junction unmatched. CDR3 region: CASRPTFGQGDTGELFF. As DNA, the CDR3 is TGTGCCAGCAGGCCCACGTTTGGGCAGGGGGACACCGGGGAGCTGTTTTTT.

The V gene is TRBV7-2, the J gene TRBJ2-7; D may be TRBD1 (5 bases). V was clipped by 2 bases and J by 2 bases, with 10 bases between them. This CDR3 has 14 amino acids. CDR1 and CDR2 from the germline V gene are SGHTA and FQGNSA. The CDR3 region has the DNA TGTGCCAGCAGCTTATCCGCCAGGGCCTACGAGCAGTACTTC. Protein: CASSLSARAYEQYF.